These 10 T cell receptor beta chains were sequenced from one sample in a study of blood T cells in healthy people across ages. Alongside a J-beta primer mix, a sample-barcoded 5' primer served in a second PCR lasting 7 to 11 cycles. TCRdb processed the 5' RACE reads anew with MiXCR; each CDR3 protein has one entry. The data show roughly 800,000 distinct CDR3 sequences, 20% to 25% seen once. The same sample was also used in a study of T cells of mothers and their children.

Specimen: blood. The source of these receptors is a boy younger than 18 in good health.

Only a few counts were recorded for this clonotype. The chain recombines TRBV12-3 or TRBV12-4 with TRBJ2-7; D unclear. The V gene lost 0 bases and the J gene lost 4 bases, with 7 bases spanning the gap. The CDR3 spans 13 residues. The CDR3 protein is CASSLAMEYEQYF. CDR3 in DNA: TGTGCCAGCAGTTTAGCGATGGAGTACGAGCAGTACTTC.

The chain links TRBV28 to TRBJ2-7; tentatively, D is TRBD2 (6 bases). Germline lookup yields CDR1 MDHEN and CDR2 SYDVKM. The V gene lost 7 bases and the J gene lost 7 bases, with 14 bases spanning the gap. The CDR3 consists of 12 residues. CDR3 DNA sequence: TGTGCCAGCACCAAACGGGAGTGGGAGCAGTACTTC. Residues: CASTKREWEQYF.

The chain uses TRBV4-3 and TRBJ1-3; D gene uncertain. The CDR3 has 16 amino acids. V was shortened by 0 bases and J by 0 bases, with 9 bases between the two germline ends. The germline gives CDR1 LGHNA, CDR2 YSLEER. Here the CDR3 DNA reads TGCGCCAGCAGCCAAGACAGGTCCGGCTCTGGAAACACCATATATTTT. Its protein product is CASSQDRSGSGNTIYF.

The CDR3 loop reads CASSYKAQWNSYNEQFF. In DNA, the CDR3 is TGTGCCAGCAGTTATAAGGCACAGTGGAACTCCTACAATGAGCAGTTCTTC. The chain has TRBV6-9 and TRBJ2-1, with D uncertain. The CDR3 spans 17 residues. Germline V lookup: CDR1 MNHGY, CDR2 SVAAGI. V was clipped by 2 bases and J by 0 bases, with 14 bases between them.

The V and J genes are TRBV2 and TRBJ2-1; D is perhaps TRBD1 or TRBD2 (6 bases each). V lost 6 bases, J lost 12 bases, and 18 bases lay in between. The CDR3 has 13 residues. Germline V CDR1 and CDR2: SNHLY, FYNNEI. In DNA, the CDR3 is TGTGCCAGCAGGGCTTCCACAGGGAGGCCGCAGTTCTTC. Protein product: CASRASTGRPQFF.

The chain has TRBV10-3 and TRBJ2-5, with TRBD2 matching 10 bases. V gave up 3 bases and J gave up 9 bases; unmatched junction bases: 13. There are 16 residues in the CDR3. CDR1 ENHRY and CDR2 SYGVKD come from the germline V gene. The DNA for the CDR3 is TGTGCCATCAGTGACCCCATAGCGGGAGGTGGGGAGGCCCAGTACTTC. Its protein is CAISDPIAGGGEAQYF.

This clonotype was recorded a few times. The V call is TRBV18, the J call TRBJ2-1, with no clear D. Germline lookup yields CDR1 KGHSH and CDR2 LQKENI. CDR3 size: 13 residues. Trimming cost V 8 bases and J 0 bases, with 8 bases left between them. The CDR3 DNA follows: TGTGCCAGCACAGCGAGCTCCTACAATGAGCAGTTCTTC. This translates into CASTASSYNEQFF.

This clonotype was found a few times. The V gene is TRBV6-6, the J gene TRBJ2-7; TRBD1 matches at 8 bases. V dropped 0 bases and J dropped 4; count of bases not matched to a gene: 8. This CDR3 is built from 16 residues. CDR1 and CDR2 from the germline V gene are MNHNY and SVGAGI (reference sequence). The CDR3 bases are TGTGCCAGCAGTTACTCGACCCGGACAGGGAGTTACGAGCAGTACTTC. It specifies CASSYSTRTGSYEQYF.

In nucleotides, the CDR3 is TGTGCCAGCAGCCCTACAACGACAGGGGTACGCACTGAAGCTTTCTTT. It specifies CASSPTTTGVRTEAFF. V is TRBV6-1 and J is TRBJ1-1; the match to TRBD1 covers 8 bases. V was pared by 6 bases and J by 4 bases, with 13 bases of the junction left unmatched. The CDR3 has 16 amino acids. From germline, CDR1 is MNHNS and CDR2 SASEGT.

This clonotype was observed a few times. The J gene is TRBJ2-7, the V gene TRBV4-3; TRBD1 aligns across 9 bases. Losses at the gene ends were 0 bases for V and 3 bases for J; bases not matched to a gene: 3. The germline V gene encodes CDR1 LGHNA and CDR2 YSLEER. This CDR3 has 15 residues. This CDR3 reads CASSQDTGGIYEQYF. The CDR3 coding sequence is TGCGCCAGCAGCCAAGATACAGGGGGCATCTACGAGCAGTACTTC.